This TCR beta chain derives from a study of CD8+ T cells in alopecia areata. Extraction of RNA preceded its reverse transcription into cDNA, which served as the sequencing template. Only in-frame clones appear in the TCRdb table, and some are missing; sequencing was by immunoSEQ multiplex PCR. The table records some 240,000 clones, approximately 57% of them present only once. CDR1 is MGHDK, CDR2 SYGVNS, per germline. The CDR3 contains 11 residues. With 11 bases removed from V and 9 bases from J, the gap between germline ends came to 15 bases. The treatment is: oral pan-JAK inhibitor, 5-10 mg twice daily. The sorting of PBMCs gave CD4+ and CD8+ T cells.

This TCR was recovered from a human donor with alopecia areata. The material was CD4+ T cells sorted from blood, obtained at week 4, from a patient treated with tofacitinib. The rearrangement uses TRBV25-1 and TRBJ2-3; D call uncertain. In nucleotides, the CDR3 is TGTGCCGCCACCCTGGGATCCACGCAGTATTTT. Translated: CAATLGSTQYF.